Listed below are T cell receptor beta chains from one sample, sequenced in a study of monozygotic twins with inflammatory bowel disease. For each CDR3 protein, TCRdb gives one entry from its re-call of the 5' RACE reads, without DNA. The sample totals 300,000 to 350,000 distinct CDR3 sequences. Sample: blood. The origin of the receptors is a human donor with ulcerative colitis or Crohn's disease, or a healthy co-twin of an affected twin (not recorded which). CDR3s include the opening cysteine and the closing phenylalanine or tryptophan.

v_gene,j_gene,CDR3aa
TRBV6-1,TRBJ2-3,CATLAWGGNGTDTQYF
TRBV11-2,TRBJ2-1,CASSHRTSGGNEQFF
TRBV28,TRBJ2-3,CASIPGGWTDTQYF
TRBV10-3,TRBJ1-1,CAAQGRDTEAFF
TRBV4-1,TRBJ2-7,CASSQGTVGTGAGEQYF
TRBV30,TRBJ2-5,CAWTGQGGRVTQYF
TRBV7-9,TRBJ1-4,CASSLGRITNEKLFF
TRBV7-6,TRBJ1-3,CASSPGGPGGNTIYF
TRBV28,TRBJ2-7,CASSTPSGQTSYEQYF
TRBV28,TRBJ2-7,CASMVWVSQTSSYEQYF
TRBV6-5,TRBJ2-1,CASSRQSYNEQFF
TRBV5-1,TRBJ1-6,CASSLARGADSYNSPLHF
TRBV7-9,TRBJ2-7,CASPTTYEQYF
TRBV10-3,TRBJ2-5,CAISESTLWTQYF
TRBV28,TRBJ1-2,CASSFAYYGYTF
TRBV7-2,TRBJ1-1,CASTLQGTDANTEAFF
TRBV29-1,TRBJ1-5,CSVETGGIGQPQHF
TRBV29-1,TRBJ2-1,CSVARILDAEQFF
TRBV29-1,TRBJ2-7,CSGGESGKREQYF
TRBV30,TRBJ1-3,CAWSVQSTGSSGNTIYF
TRBV5-1,TRBJ2-3,CASARDSYTDTQYF
TRBV12-3/TRBV12-4,TRBJ2-2,CASSHGGGGADPTGELFF